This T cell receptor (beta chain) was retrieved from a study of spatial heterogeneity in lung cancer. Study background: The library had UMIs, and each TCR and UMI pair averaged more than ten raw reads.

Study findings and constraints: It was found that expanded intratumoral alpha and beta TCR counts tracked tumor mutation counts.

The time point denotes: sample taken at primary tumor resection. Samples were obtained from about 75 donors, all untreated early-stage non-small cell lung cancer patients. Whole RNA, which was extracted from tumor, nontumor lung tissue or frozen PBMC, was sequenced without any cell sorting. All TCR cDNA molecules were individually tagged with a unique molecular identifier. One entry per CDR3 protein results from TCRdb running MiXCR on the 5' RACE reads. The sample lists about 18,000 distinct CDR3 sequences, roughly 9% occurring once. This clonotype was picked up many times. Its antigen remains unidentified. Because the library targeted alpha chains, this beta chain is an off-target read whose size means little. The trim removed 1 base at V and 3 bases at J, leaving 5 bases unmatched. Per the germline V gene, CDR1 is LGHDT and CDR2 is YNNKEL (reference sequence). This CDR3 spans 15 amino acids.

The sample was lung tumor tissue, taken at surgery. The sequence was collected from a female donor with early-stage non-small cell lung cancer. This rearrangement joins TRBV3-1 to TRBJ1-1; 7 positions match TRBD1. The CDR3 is CASSQGPGQYTEAFF. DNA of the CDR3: TGTGCCAGCAGCCAAGGTCCGGGACAGTACACTGAAGCTTTCTTT.